A single sample is the source of the 5 T cell receptor beta chains below, sequenced in a study of T cell responses to AZD1222 COVID-19 vaccine. This table comes from immunoSEQ multiplex PCR, and its TCRdb copy is limited to in-frame clones, with some not included. The data show about 72,000 clones, with more than 75% seen just once and around 24% held by the top ten. The sample here was peripheral blood, taken on day 0 of AZD1222 vaccination. The receptors were gathered from an adult in good health.

V gene TRBV27 combines with J gene TRBJ1-3; D not resolved. CDR1 is MNHEY and CDR2 is SMNVEV in the germline V gene (reference sequence). The CDR3 is made up of 14 amino acids. Trimming shortened V by 4 bases and J by 8 bases, and 15 bases separated the two germline ends. CDR3 sequence (DNA): TGTGCCAGCAGTTCAGGATACCATGATGACACCATATATTTT. This codes for CASSSGYHDDTIYF.

The chain has TRBV5-6 and TRBJ2-1; D remains ambiguous. There are 14 residues in the CDR3. Trimming stripped 3 bases from V and 9 bases from J, with 16 bases between. The V gene's germline CDR1 is SGHDT and CDR2 YYEEEE. CDR3 DNA sequence: TGTGCCAGCAGCTCCTCCACCCGTTGGGGTGAGCAGTTCTTC. Amino acids: CASSSSTRWGEQFF. Together with reference TRBV5-6 and TRBJ2-1, the CDR3 gives the full variable domain: DAGVTQSPTHLIKTRGQQVTLRCSPKSGHDTVSWYQQALGQGPQFIFQYYEEEERQRGNFPDRFSGHQFPNYSSELNVNALLLGDSALYLCASSSSTRWGEQFFGPGTRLTVL.

This clone showed up just a few times. The chain employs TRBV7-9 and TRBJ2-7; tentatively, D is TRBD1 (6 bases). CDR1 and CDR2 from the germline V gene are SEHNR and FQNEAQ (reference sequence). Trimming stripped 1 base from V and 3 bases from J, with 10 bases between. This CDR3 region has 14 residues. DNA of the CDR3: TGTGCCAGCAGCTTAGTTGACAGGTACTACGAGCAGTACTTC. This encodes CASSLVDRYYEQYF.

This chain connects TRBV9 to TRBJ2-5, with TRBD1 identical over 8 bases. The ends lost 6 bases at V and 0 bases at J; junction bases unmatched: 1. Germline V lookup: CDR1 SGDLS, CDR2 YYNGEE. CDR3 length: 13 residues. CDR3 residues: CASNRGYQETQYF. In nucleotides, the CDR3 is TGTGCCAGCAACAGGGGGTACCAAGAGACCCAGTACTTC.

This chain connects TRBV5-1 to TRBJ1-2; 8 bases are shared with TRBD1. Germline V gene lookup returns CDR1 SGHRS and CDR2 YFSETQ. Trimming at V came to 0 bases and at J to 8 bases, leaving 12 bases not matched to a gene. This CDR3 spans 16 amino acids. In DNA, the CDR3 is TGCGCCAGCAGCTTGGAGGCAGGGGGCTACCCGGCGGGCTACACCTTC. Translating it yields CASSLEAGGYPAGYTF.